A single sample gave rise to the 6 T cell receptor beta chains below, sequenced in a study of Ad26.COV2.S vaccination and SARS-CoV-2 variants. Treatment defined: roughly 20 received Ad26.COV2.S at low or high dose, single or two shots; several received placebo; per-sample allocation not given. After the first vaccine or placebo injection, samples were drawn on day 63. Some clones are missing from TCRdb's copy, which holds only in-frame ones; the method was immunoSEQ multiplex PCR. The sample gives some 290,000 clones, 85% to 90% of which show up once; roughly 1.9% is in the top ten. Material: peripheral blood, obtained in a trial of Ad26.COV2.S vaccine versus placebo. These receptors all stem from a person between 18 and 65 years old who received the Ad26.COV2.S COVID-19 vaccine or a placebo.

In its sample, this clone was seen a few times. The chain employs TRBV7-6 and TRBJ2-7, with D tentatively TRBD1 or TRBD2 (5 bases each). Trimming cost V 5 bases and J 6 bases, with 11 bases left between them. The CDR3 sequence is 12 residues long. Germline V lookup: CDR1 SGHVS, CDR2 FNYEAQ. CDR3 sequence reads: CASSEGLGEQYF. CDR3 bases: TGTGCCAGCAGCGAGGGGTTGGGCGAGCAGTACTTC. The whole variable domain, remainder taken from reference TRBV7-6 and TRBJ2-7, is GAGVSQSPRYKVTKRGQDVALRCDPISGHVSLYWYRQALGQGPEFLTYFNYEAQQDKSGLPNDRFSAERPEGSISTLTIQRTEQRDSAMYRCASSEGLGEQYFGPGTRLTVT.

This chain joins TRBV5-1 and TRBJ1-1; TRBD1 is a possible D gene (6 bases). The CDR3 is 15 residues long. Germline V gives CDR1 SGHRS, CDR2 YFSETQ. V lost 0 bases, J lost 2 bases, and 11 bases lay in between. The CDR3 DNA sequence: TGCGCCAGCAGCTTGGTAGGACAGTATAACACTGAAGCTTTCTTT. This gives the protein CASSLVGQYNTEAFF.

J is TRBJ1-1 and V is TRBV30, with D tentatively TRBD1 (5 bases). V shed 0 bases and J shed 7 bases, with 15 bases lying between them. CDR1 and CDR2 from the germline V gene are GTSNPN and SVGIG (reference sequence). The CDR3 totals 14 residues. CDR3 sequence reads: CAWSVLWGGGEAFF. CDR3 nucleotide sequence: TGTGCCTGGAGTGTACTATGGGGCGGCGGTGAAGCTTTCTTT.

The rearrangement uses TRBV29-1 and TRBJ1-2; tentatively, D is TRBD1 (5 bases). Germline V gene sequence: CDR1 SQVTM, CDR2 ANQGSEA. The CDR3 is made up of 14 amino acids. Trimming took off 0 bases at V and 4 bases at J, with 12 bases between the two ends. The DNA of the CDR3 is TGCAGCGTTGAAGACCCCAGCGACAGCTATGGCTACACCTTC. Amino acid sequence: CSVEDPSDSYGYTF.

This chain links TRBV3-1 (or the pseudogene TRBV3-2) with TRBJ2-7; TRBD1 agrees at 9 bases. The CDR3 length is 17 residues. Germline CDR1 is LGHDT and CDR2 is YNNKEL (reference sequence). V lost 2 bases and J lost 5; bases outside the gene matches: 13. The CDR3 nucleotides read TGTGCCAGCAGCCAACCCGGGACAGGGATGACGGGTGACGAGCAGTACTTC. It is translated as CASSQPGTGMTGDEQYF.

The chain has TRBV5-6 and TRBJ1-1; D is unresolved. V was cut by 4 bases and J by 0 bases, with 16 bases left in between. The CDR3 covers 16 residues. Germline V gene data show CDR1 as SGHDT and CDR2 as YYEEEE. Here the CDR3 DNA reads TGTGCCAGCAGCCCATTGAGTGGCGGGATGAACACTGAAGCTTTCTTT. Encoded protein: CASSPLSGGMNTEAFF.